The sequence of this TCR beta chain was determined in a study of OX40 agonist ivuxolimab in advanced cancers. Study information: Ivuxolimab is an agonistic anti-OX40 (CD134) antibody, and patients were treated with it. The dose of intravenous ivuxolimab that patients received every 2 weeks ranged from 0.01 to 10 mg/kg.

The protocol was immunoSEQ multiplex PCR, while the TCRdb copy is restricted to in-frame clones and leaves out a portion. This table holds around 150,000 clones, about nine tenths found once. The CDR3 has 18 residues. After removal of 6 bases from V and 5 bases from J, the junction contained 19 bases not matched to a gene. Germline V CDR1 and CDR2: SNHLY, FYNNEI. The clonotype originates from an adult with an advanced solid tumor such as melanoma, head and neck, liver or kidney cancer. The gene calls are TRBV2 and TRBJ1-2; TRBD1 matches at 9 bases. The material was CD4+ or CD8+ T cells sorted from blood, obtained in a trial of the OX40 agonist ivuxolimab. The CDR3 reads CASSPGQGMSRMSYGYTF. The CDR3 coding sequence is TGTGCCAGCAGCCCGGGACAGGGTATGTCCCGAATGTCGTATGGCTACACCTTC. The full variable domain, in which reference TRBV2 and TRBJ1-2 provide the parts outside the CDR3, is EPEVTQTPSHQVTQMGQEVILRCVPISNHLYFYWYRQILGQKVEFLVSFYNNEISEKSEIFDDQFSVERPDGSNFTLKIRSTKLEDSAMYFCASSPGQGMSRMSYGYTFGSGTRLTVV.